These 23 T cell receptor beta chains were sequenced from one sample in a study of blood T cell dynamics during melanoma immunotherapy. TCRdb's copy holds only in-frame clones and misses some; the assay was immunoSEQ multiplex PCR. Counted here are around 14,000 clones, about 84% occurring once; the ten biggest clones make up about 4.2%. The time point: pre-treatment baseline. The sequencing used blood, collected from a patient treated with checkpoint blockade. These receptors were obtained from a human donor with melanoma.

The rearrangement uses TRBV15 and TRBJ1-2; D ambiguous. Between the trimmed V and J ends, which lost 0 bases and 4 bases, there was a span of 18 bases. CDR1 and CDR2 from the germline V gene are LNHNV and YYDKDF (reference sequence). CDR3 size: 17 residues. This chain's CDR3 is CATSRDSLGQRSYGYTF. CDR3 DNA sequence: TGTGCCACCAGCAGAGATTCGTTAGGGCAGCGGTCCTATGGCTACACCTTC.

This rearrangement joins TRBV18 to TRBJ2-3, with 12 bases identical to TRBD2. Looked up from germline, CDR1 is KGHSH and CDR2 is LQKENI. CDR3 length equals 17 residues. Losses at the gene ends were 5 bases for V and 6 bases for J; bases not matched to a gene: 12. In DNA form, the CDR3 reads TGTGCCAGCTCAACCGGGACTAGCGGGTTGGGGACGGATACGCAGTATTTT. Translation: CASSTGTSGLGTDTQYF.

V gene TRBV2 combines with J gene TRBJ1-5; no firm D call. The CDR3 contains 14 residues. Per the germline V gene, CDR1 is SNHLY and CDR2 is FYNNEI. The V end was cut by 6 bases, the J end by 0 bases, with 9 bases between. Here the CDR3 reads CASRQIYSNQPQHF. CDR3 coding DNA: TGTGCCAGCAGGCAGATTTATAGCAATCAGCCCCAGCATTTT.

In its sample, this clone was seen once. This chain links TRBV4-2 with TRBJ2-1, with TRBD2 matching over 15 bases. V was clipped by 5 bases and J by 5 bases; unmatched bases: 4. Germline CDR1 LGHNA, CDR2 YNFKEQ. The CDR3 runs 16 residues. The CDR3 reads CASSKWTSGGDNEQFF. As DNA, the CDR3 is TGTGCCAGCAGCAAATGGACTAGCGGGGGGGACAATGAGCAGTTCTTC.

This sequence joins TRBV10-3 and TRBJ2-1; D gene unclear. The CDR3 extends over 15 amino acids. Trimming removed 6 bases from V and 0 bases from J, with 12 bases in between. CDR1 and CDR2 (germline): ENHRY, SYGVKD. CDR3 DNA: TGTGCCATCAGCAACTCCAGGAGCTCCTACAATGAGCAGTTCTTC. This encodes CAISNSRSSYNEQFF.

The genes are TRBV11-2 and TRBJ2-5; D not resolved. The CDR3 loop spans 14 amino acids. Germline V CDR1 and CDR2: SGHAT, FQNNGV. Trimming shortened V by 0 bases and J by 5 bases, and 10 bases separated the two germline ends. CDR3 nucleotides: TGTGCCAGCAGCTTAGATCGTAGGGCGGAGACCCAGTACTTC. Its protein product is CASSLDRRAETQYF.

V usage is TRBV5-1 and J usage is TRBJ2-2; TRBD1 matches at 12 bases. The CDR3 extends over 18 amino acids. Germline-derived CDR1 and CDR2 are SGHRS and YFSETQ. V shed 3 bases and J 3 bases; nucleotides not matched to a gene: 9. CDR3 DNA: TGCGCCAGCAGCTGGAAGGGGACAGGGGGCTTGTACACCGGGGAGCTGTTTTTT. It encodes CASSWKGTGGLYTGELFF.

CDR3 protein: CASSPVGTQLFF. CDR3 DNA: TGTGCCAGCAGCCCCGTGGGGACACAACTGTTTTTT. V usage is TRBV6-6 and J usage is TRBJ1-4; maybe TRBD1 (6 bases). V was shortened by 6 bases and J by 12 bases, with 14 bases between the two germline ends. Germline values: CDR1 MNHNY, CDR2 SVGAGI (reference sequence). The CDR3 loop spans 12 amino acids.

The chain carries TRBV11-2 and TRBJ1-4, with 7 bases fitting TRBD1. The CDR3 is 15 residues long. Trimming at V came to 5 bases and at J to 5 bases, leaving 8 bases not matched to a gene. In germline, CDR1 is SGHAT, CDR2 FQNNGV. CDR3 coding DNA: TGTGCCAGCAGCAAACAGGGGCGGGTGAATGAAAAACTGTTTTTT. This codes for CASSKQGRVNEKLFF.

V usage is TRBV5-4 and J usage is TRBJ2-5; D is unclear. The end of the DNA fits TRBJ2-7 better, so the J call may be wrong. The CDR3 consists of 15 residues. Germline CDR1 reads SGHNT; CDR2 reads YYREEE (reference sequence). As DNA, the CDR3 is TGTGCCAGCAGCCACGGCCCCCGCGACTTGTACGAGCAGTACTTC. Protein sequence: CASSHGPRDLYEQYF.

This rearrangement joins TRBV2 to TRBJ1-4, with TRBD1 matching 7 bases. This CDR3 contains 16 residues. The V segment lost 3 bases and the J segment 4 bases; nucleotides outside the gene matches: 8. Germline V CDR1 and CDR2: SNHLY, FYNNEI. CDR3 sequence (DNA): TGTGCCAGCAGTGATCTCAGGGGGAGGGTTAATGAAAAACTGTTTTTT. Translation gives CASSDLRGRVNEKLFF.

The chain couples TRBV6-1 to TRBJ2-3; 9 positions agree with TRBD1. The germline CDR1 and CDR2 sequences are MNHNS and SASEGT. There are 13 residues in the CDR3. The V segment lost 9 bases and the J segment 7 bases; nucleotides outside the gene matches: 8. CDR3 region: CASSGTGWHTQYF. CDR3 in DNA: TGTGCCAGTTCCGGGACAGGGTGGCATACGCAGTATTTT.

This clone was detected only once. V is TRBV5-1 and J is TRBJ2-6; D is tentatively TRBD1 or TRBD2 (5 bases each). V was shortened by 4 bases and J by 3 bases, with 14 bases between the two germline ends. Germline V CDR1 and CDR2: SGHRS, YFSETQ. The CDR3 is 16 residues long. The chain's CDR3 is CASSPSGPGGANVLTF. CDR3 coding DNA: TGCGCCAGCAGCCCCTCGGGACCGGGTGGGGCCAACGTCCTGACTTTC.

This chain joins TRBV7-9 and TRBJ2-1; no reliable D call. Trimming cost V 2 bases and J 5 bases, with 10 bases left between them. Germline loops: CDR1 SEHNR, CDR2 FQNEAQ (reference sequence). The CDR3 is made up of 14 amino acids. The CDR3 bases are TGTGCCAGCAGCTTAAGCAACAGCAACAATGAGCAGTTCTTC. It is translated as CASSLSNSNNEQFF.

The rearrangement uses TRBV11-2 and TRBJ2-7; unclear D gene. The CDR3 consists of 14 residues. Trimming pared 3 bases from V and 2 bases from J, leaving 11 bases between. Germline V lookup: CDR1 SGHAT, CDR2 FQNNGV. CDR3 sequence reads: CASSFGSTPYEQYF. CDR3 DNA: TGTGCCAGCAGCTTCGGATCCACCCCCTACGAGCAGTACTTC.

By share of the sample, this clone is medium-sized (0.01 to 0.1%). The rearrangement uses TRBV4-1 and TRBJ1-5, with a weak D call TRBD1 (5 bases). The germline V and J ends were trimmed by 0 bases and 5 bases, with 14 bases remaining between them. The CDR3 consists of 16 residues. Germline-derived CDR1 and CDR2 are MGHRA and YSYEKL. Written as DNA, the CDR3 is TGCGCCAGCAGCCAAGAGCCAGGGAGTGTGCATCAGCCCCAGCATTTT. The encoded protein is CASSQEPGSVHQPQHF.

V usage is TRBV9 and J usage is TRBJ2-7; a possible D gene is TRBD2 (6 bases). V dropped 0 bases and J dropped 4 bases, with 11 bases sitting between them. From germline, CDR1 is SGDLS and CDR2 YYNGEE. This CDR3 comprises 14 residues. This CDR3 is CASSVEETSYEQYF. CDR3 coding DNA: TGTGCCAGCAGCGTAGAAGAGACTAGTTACGAGCAGTACTTC.

J is TRBJ2-3 and V is TRBV27; the match to TRBD1 covers 9 bases. This CDR3 spans 21 amino acids. V shed 3 bases, J shed 1 base, and the junction held 20 bases outside the gene matches. Per the germline V gene, CDR1 is MNHEY and CDR2 is SMNVEV (reference sequence). CDR3 region: CASSFQKVPGQGLGGTDTQYF. DNA of the CDR3: TGTGCCAGCAGTTTCCAAAAAGTCCCGGGACAGGGCTTAGGGGGCACAGATACGCAGTATTTT.

The rearrangement uses TRBV10-1 and TRBJ2-3; no definite D call. The CDR3 sequence is 12 residues long. V shed 1 base and J shed 5 bases, with 4 bases lying between them. The germline gives CDR1 WNHNN, CDR2 SYGVQD (reference sequence). The CDR3 DNA follows: TGCGCCAGCAGTGAGTGGGGAGATACGCAGTATTTT. It encodes CASSEWGDTQYF.

The V and J genes are TRBV4-2 and TRBJ1-2; D perhaps matches TRBD1 (6 bases). Germline CDR1 LGHNA, CDR2 YNFKEQ. V lost 4 bases to trimming and J lost 3 bases, with 12 bases between them. The CDR3 has 14 residues. This chain's CDR3 is CASSPDRLHYGYTF. The CDR3 DNA reads TGTGCCAGCAGCCCCGACAGGCTCCACTATGGCTACACCTTC.

CDR3 sequence: CASSPPGRRLMNTEAFF. CDR3 nucleotide sequence: TGTGCCAGCTCACCACCGGGGAGGAGGTTAATGAACACTGAAGCTTTCTTT. The rearrangement links TRBV18 to TRBJ1-1; D uncertain. There are 17 residues in the CDR3. V lost 0 bases, J lost 0 bases, and 14 bases lay in between. Germline V lookup: CDR1 KGHSH, CDR2 LQKENI.

The rearrangement uses TRBV29-1 and TRBJ2-5, with D possibly matching TRBD2 (5 bases). In germline, CDR1 is SQVTM, CDR2 ANQGSEA. The CDR3 length is 13 residues. V dropped 6 bases and J dropped 3 bases, with 14 bases sitting between them. CDR3 in amino acids: CSVRGQLEETQYF. CDR3 DNA: TGCAGCGTCCGGGGTCAATTAGAAGAGACCCAGTACTTC.

This chain uses TRBV11-2 with TRBJ1-2; D is perhaps TRBD1 (6 bases). This CDR3 is built from 14 residues. With 5 bases removed from V and 5 bases from J, the gap between germline ends came to 15 bases. Germline V gene data show CDR1 as SGHAT and CDR2 as FQNNGV. The CDR3 reads CASSEYGTYYGYTF. CDR3 sequence (DNA): TGTGCCAGCAGCGAATACGGGACATATTATGGCTACACCTTC.